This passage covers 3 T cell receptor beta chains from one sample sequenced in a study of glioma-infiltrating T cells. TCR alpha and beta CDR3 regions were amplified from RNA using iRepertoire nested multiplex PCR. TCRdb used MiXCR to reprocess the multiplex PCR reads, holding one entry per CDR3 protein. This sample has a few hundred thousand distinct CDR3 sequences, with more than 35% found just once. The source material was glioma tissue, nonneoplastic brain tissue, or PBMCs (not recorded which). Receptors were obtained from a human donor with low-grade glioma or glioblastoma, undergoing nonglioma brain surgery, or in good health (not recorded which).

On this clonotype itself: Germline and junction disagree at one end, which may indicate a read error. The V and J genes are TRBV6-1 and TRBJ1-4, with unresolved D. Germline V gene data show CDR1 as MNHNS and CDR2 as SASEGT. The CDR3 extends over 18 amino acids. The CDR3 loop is CAISEVPTPTSTNEKLFF. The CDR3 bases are TGTGCCATCAGTGAGGTCCCGACACCCACCTCAACTAATGAAAAACTGTTTTTT.

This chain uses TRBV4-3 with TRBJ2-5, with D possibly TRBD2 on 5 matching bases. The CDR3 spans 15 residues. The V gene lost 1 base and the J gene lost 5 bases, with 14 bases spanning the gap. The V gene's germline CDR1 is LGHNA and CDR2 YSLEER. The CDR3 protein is CASSQGIRDPETQYF. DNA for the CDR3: TGCGCCAGCAGCCAAGGAATTCGGGATCCGGAGACCCAGTACTTC.

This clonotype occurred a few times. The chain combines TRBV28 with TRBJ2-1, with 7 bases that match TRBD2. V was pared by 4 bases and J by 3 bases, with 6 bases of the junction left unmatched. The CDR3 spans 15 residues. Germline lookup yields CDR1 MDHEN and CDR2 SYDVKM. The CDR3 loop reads CASSSMPGGYNEQFF. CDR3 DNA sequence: TGTGCCAGCAGTTCAATGCCGGGGGGCTACAATGAGCAGTTCTTC.